This T cell receptor (beta chain) was observed in a study of OX40 agonist ivuxolimab in advanced cancers. Overall study context: Clinicians treated patients with ivuxolimab, an agonistic anti-OX40 (CD134) antibody. It was permissible to have had prior anti-PD-1, anti-PD-L1 or anti-CTLA-4 therapy, and approximately 40% had some.

With respect to this clone: Its antigen remains unidentified.

Method: immunoSEQ multiplex PCR; TCRdb's copy keeps in-frame clones and lacks some. The sample lists under 30,000 clones, 60% to 85% occurring once. Study conclusions and caveats: In CD8+ T cells, expanded clones were on average more numerous than in CD4+. Expanded peripheral T cell antigen specificity was not determined.

The junction had 4 bases not matched to a gene; V was cut back by 5 bases and J by 3 bases. CDR1 is SGHAT and CDR2 is FQDESV in the germline V gene (reference sequence). This CDR3 spans 13 amino acids. Material: CD4+ or CD8+ T cells sorted from blood, obtained in a trial of the OX40 agonist ivuxolimab. The receptor was derived from an adult with an advanced solid tumor such as melanoma, head and neck, liver or kidney cancer. V gene TRBV11-1 combines with J gene TRBJ2-7; 7 bases fit TRBD1. The CDR3 here is CASSVGTDYEQYF. The DNA of the CDR3 is TGTGCCAGCAGCGTCGGGACAGACTACGAGCAGTACTTC.